These 21 T cell receptor beta chains were all obtained from the same sample, sequenced in a study of neurological immune-mediated disorders. One entry per CDR3 protein results from TCRdb running MiXCR on the 5' RACE reads. Among more than 50,000 distinct CDR3 sequences, roughly 3.5% were seen once, and the ten largest hold 6% to 8%. The sample taken for sequencing was PBMCs. These receptors were obtained from a woman aged 55-69 years with multiple sclerosis.

A remark on this clonotype: A much larger clone differs from this one at a single base, so this may be a read error. The chain couples TRBV19 to TRBJ1-1; D gene uncertain. Germline V gene sequence: CDR1 LNHDA, CDR2 SQIVND (reference sequence). The CDR3 contains 12 residues. The CDR3 region is CDSSIKGTEAFF. The DNA for the CDR3 is TGTGACAGTAGTATCAAGGGCACTGAAGCTTTCTTT.

This clonotype was seen ten or more times. V usage is TRBV20-1 and J usage is TRBJ1-2; D is unresolved. The germline V gene has CDR1 DFQATT and CDR2 SNEGSKA (reference sequence). This CDR3 is 9 amino acids long. Trimming stripped 7 bases from V and 8 bases from J, with 8 bases between. CDR3 amino acids: CSGGDGYTF. DNA for the CDR3: TGCAGTGGAGGTGACGGCTACACCTTC.

This clonotype was seen repeatedly, ten times or more. The chain employs TRBV7-8 and TRBJ2-1, with TRBD2 matching 12 bases. Germline values: CDR1 SGHVS, CDR2 FQNEAQ. Trimming took 4 bases from V and 6 from J; bases not matched to a gene: 22. This CDR3 is built from 21 residues. The CDR3 region has the DNA TGTGCCAGCAGCTCAGACGCGCGGAGACTAGCGGGAGAAGGGGGCTCCAATGAGCAGTTCTTC. Amino acids: CASSSDARRLAGEGGSNEQFF.

Many counts were recorded for this clonotype. The V and J genes are TRBV10-1 and TRBJ1-1, with 8 bases that match TRBD1. CDR1 WNHNN and CDR2 SYGVQD come from the germline V gene (reference sequence). This CDR3 region has 15 residues. V shed 4 bases and J 2 bases; nucleotides not matched to a gene: 6. The CDR3 region has the DNA TGCGCCAGCAGTGCCCTACAGGGGGTAAACACTGAAGCTTTCTTT. Translating it yields CASSALQGVNTEAFF.

Many counts were recorded for this clonotype. The chain employs TRBV18 and TRBJ1-5; D is unresolved. Deletions cut 3 bases from V and 10 bases from J, with 13 bases between. Germline CDR1 reads KGHSH; CDR2 reads LQKENI. The CDR3 length is 13 residues. In nucleotides, the CDR3 is TGTGCCAGCTCACCTAGGGCCCGGGAACCCCAGCATTTT. Amino acid sequence: CASSPRAREPQHF. Variable domain in full (rest from reference TRBV18 and TRBJ1-5): NAGVMQNPRHLVRRRGQEARLRCSPMKGHSHVYWYRQLPEEGLKFMVYLQKENIIDESGMPKERFSAEFPKEGPSILRIQQVVRGDSAAYFCASSPRAREPQHFGDGTRLSIL.

This clonotype was seen at least ten times. The CDR3 here is CASSASADRDRATQRNEKLFF. The CDR3 nucleotides read TGCGCCAGCAGCGCATCGGCAGACCGGGACAGGGCCACCCAACGCAATGAAAAACTGTTTTTT. J is TRBJ1-4 and V is TRBV5-1; 9 nucleotides agree with TRBD1. This CDR3 is 21 amino acids long. The ends lost 4 bases at V and 5 bases at J; junction bases unmatched: 24. Germline lookup yields CDR1 SGHRS and CDR2 YFSETQ.

This chain joins TRBV12-3 or TRBV12-4 and TRBJ2-2, with D uncertain. The CDR3 is 14 amino acids. Trimming removed 5 bases from V and 4 bases from J, with 11 bases in between. DNA for the CDR3: TGTGCCAGCAGTCGAAAAACCTTCACCGGGGAGCTGTTTTTT. Its protein is CASSRKTFTGELFF.

Ten or more counts support this clonotype. This chain joins TRBV20-1 and TRBJ1-2, with 7 bases matching TRBD1. The CDR3 length is 16 residues. With 1 base clipped from V and 4 bases from J, the junction kept 12 bases outside the gene matches. Germline loops: CDR1 DFQATT, CDR2 SNEGSKA (reference sequence). The CDR3 nucleotides read TGCAGTGCTAGAGCCGAACCGGGACAGAGAAGCTATGGCTACACCTTC. This gives the protein CSARAEPGQRSYGYTF.

This clonotype was counted many times. The J gene is TRBJ2-1, the V gene TRBV5-1, with TRBD2 as a possible D gene (5 bases). The CDR3 runs to 16 residues. The V gene's germline CDR1 is SGHRS and CDR2 YFSETQ. V was pared by 5 bases and J by 6 bases, with 21 bases between. The CDR3 region has the DNA TGCGCCAGCAGTGAGACCCCCGGCAGTCGGGGCAATGAGCAGTTCTTC. Translating it yields CASSETPGSRGNEQFF.

This clonotype was found many times. This chain joins TRBV5-1 and TRBJ2-5, with D perhaps TRBD2 (7 bases). V shed 3 bases and J shed 1 base, with 16 bases lying between them. The CDR3 length is 16 residues. The germline V gene has CDR1 SGHRS and CDR2 YFSETQ. CDR3 DNA sequence: TGCGCCAGCAGCTGGGGGCTAGCGGCGACCCAAGAGACCCAGTACTTC. This gives the protein CASSWGLAATQETQYF.

This clonotype has ten or more counts. The chain is built from TRBV5-5 and TRBJ1-5; possibly TRBD1 for D (5 bases). CDR1 and CDR2 (germline): SGHKS, YYEKEE (reference sequence). The CDR3 contains 16 residues. Trimming stripped 3 bases from V and 2 bases from J, with 15 bases between. The CDR3 protein is CASSSSGTYGNQPQHF. Written as DNA, the CDR3 is TGTGCCAGCAGCTCATCCGGGACTTACGGCAATCAGCCCCAGCATTTT.

Only one count was recorded for this clonotype. J is TRBJ2-1 and V is TRBV9; D is possibly TRBD2 (6 bases). Germline loops: CDR1 SGDLS, CDR2 YYNGEE. Trimming took 0 bases from V and 0 from J, leaving 7 bases between them. This CDR3 contains 15 residues. CDR3: CASSVAGVSYNEQFF. The CDR3 DNA sequence: TGTGCCAGCAGCGTAGCGGGGGTCTCCTACAATGAGCAGTTCTTC.

This clonotype was recorded at least ten times. V usage is TRBV20-1 and J usage is TRBJ2-3; 9 positions match TRBD2. The germline V gene has CDR1 DFQATT and CDR2 SNEGSKA (reference sequence). CDR3 length: 14 amino acids. After removal of 5 bases from V and 1 base from J, the junction contained 4 bases not matched to a gene. This chain's CDR3 is CSAVAGAGTDTQYF. The CDR3 nucleotides read TGCAGTGCTGTAGCGGGGGCCGGCACAGATACGCAGTATTTT.

This clonotype has ten or more counts. The chain uses TRBV20-1 and TRBJ2-1; tentative D call: TRBD2 (6 bases). V lost 3 bases, J lost 3 bases, and 12 bases lay in between. The length of the CDR3 is 14 residues. CDR1 and CDR2 from the germline V gene are DFQATT and SNEGSKA (reference sequence). This CDR3 is CSASQTRGYNEQFF. DNA of the CDR3: TGCAGTGCTAGTCAGACTAGGGGCTACAATGAGCAGTTCTTC.

This clonotype was recorded at least ten times. The chain has TRBV28 and TRBJ2-3, with D possibly TRBD2 on 6 matching bases. The V and J ends lost 3 bases and 7 bases respectively, with 20 bases between them. Germline CDR1 MDHEN, CDR2 SYDVKM. The CDR3 is 16 residues long. CDR3 DNA sequence: TGTGCCAGCAGTTTGGGGACTCTCTGGGGCGCAAATACGCAGTATTTT. Residues: CASSLGTLWGANTQYF. The complete variable domain, with remaining parts taken from reference TRBV28 and TRBJ2-3, reads DVKVTQSSRYLVKRTGEKVFLECVQDMDHENMFWYRQDPGLGLRLIYFSYDVKMKEKGDIPEGYSVSREKKERFSLILESASTNQTSMYLCASSLGTLWGANTQYFGPGTRLTVL.

Many counts were recorded for this clonotype. V and J are TRBV20-1 and TRBJ2-7; 7 bases agree with TRBD2. The CDR3 spans 14 residues. Germline V gene sequence: CDR1 DFQATT, CDR2 SNEGSKA (reference sequence). Trimming removed 6 bases from V and 0 bases from J; junction bases left unmatched: 8. CDR3 nucleotide sequence: TGCAGTGCCCCTCAACGGGACTACTCCTACGAGCAGTACTTC. Translation: CSAPQRDYSYEQYF.

This clonotype appeared many times. This chain connects TRBV29-1 to TRBJ2-2; tentative D call: TRBD2 (5 bases). The CDR3 is made up of 14 amino acids. The germline gives CDR1 SQVTM, CDR2 ANQGSEA. V dropped 0 bases and J dropped 7 bases, with 12 bases sitting between them. CDR3 nucleotide sequence: TGCAGCGTTGAAGATCAGCGGACGGGCGGGGAGCTGTTTTTT. Protein product: CSVEDQRTGGELFF.

This clonotype was seen repeatedly, ten times or more. The rearrangement links TRBV28 to TRBJ2-1, with D unresolved. The CDR3 totals 14 residues. Germline CDR1 and CDR2: MDHEN and SYDVKM. Trimming took off 6 bases at V and 10 bases at J, with 19 bases between the two ends. Written as DNA, the CDR3 is TGTGCCAGCAGCACCCCCTACTTGAATTACGAGCAGTTCTTC. Translating gives CASSTPYLNYEQFF.

At least ten counts were recorded for this clonotype. V gene TRBV6-5 combines with J gene TRBJ1-1; 9 bases are a match to TRBD1. V was clipped by 0 bases and J by 5 bases; unmatched bases: 7. Germline loops: CDR1 MNHEY, CDR2 SVGAGI. The CDR3 consists of 16 residues. CDR3 in DNA: TGTGCCAGCAGTTACTCAACTGACAGGGGGGATACTGAAGCTTTCTTT. Translated: CASSYSTDRGDTEAFF.

This clonotype was detected many times. The chain joins TRBV5-1 to TRBJ2-1; TRBD1 matches at 9 bases. The CDR3 extends over 15 amino acids. Germline lookup yields CDR1 SGHRS and CDR2 YFSETQ. The V and J ends lost 4 bases and 3 bases, in that order; junction bases with no gene match: 5. The CDR3 loop reads CASSQGQGGYNEQFF. The CDR3 region has the DNA TGCGCCAGCAGCCAGGGACAGGGAGGCTACAATGAGCAGTTCTTC.

This clonotype appeared many times. The rearrangement uses TRBV12-3 or TRBV12-4 and TRBJ2-5; 7 nucleotides agree with TRBD2. This CDR3 is built from 14 residues. V lost 1 base, J lost 4 bases, and 3 bases stayed unmatched. The chain's CDR3 is CASSLGGGRETQYF. CDR3 nucleotide sequence: TGTGCCAGCAGTTTAGGGGGAGGGCGAGAGACCCAGTACTTC.